This TCR beta chain was documented in a study of shared clonotypes between healthy human individuals. Sequenced by immunoSEQ multiplex PCR; TCRdb stores in-frame clones only, minus some. The sample lists 2.5 million or so clones; more than 90% were seen once. From germline, CDR1 is MNHNY and CDR2 SVGAGI (reference sequence). There are 15 residues in the CDR3. Trimming took 5 bases from V and 4 from J; bases not matched to a gene: 10. The specimen sequenced was naive CD4+ T cells sorted from blood. As to subset: CD45RA+ positively selected. This sequence joins TRBV6-6 and TRBJ2-7; TRBD2 matches at 8 bases. The origin of this receptor is a man between 18 and 29 years old in good health. The CDR3 bases are TGTGCCAGCAGTAGGGTAGTAGCGGGAAGGTACGAGCAGTACTTC. Protein sequence: CASSRVVAGRYEQYF.